The 31 T cell receptor beta chains in this list originate from one sample, sequenced in a study of cytomegalovirus exposure and HLA in healthy donors. Primers for the PCR totalled 60 Vbeta and 13 Jbeta. The assay was immunoSEQ multiplex PCR, and TCRdb's table has in-frame clones only and misses some. The table includes 130,000 or so clones, approximately 84% detected once. The specimen sequenced was PBMCs. The receptors stem from a woman younger than 35 in good health and CMV-seronegative.

The chain recombines TRBV5-4 with TRBJ2-1; 12 bases align to TRBD2. The CDR3 contains 17 residues. V lost 4 bases to trimming and J lost 1 base; unmatched junction nucleotides: 6. Germline values: CDR1 SGHNT, CDR2 YYREEE (reference sequence). DNA for the CDR3: TGTGCCAGCAGCCCAAGGACTAGCGGGACATCCTACAATGAGCAGTTCTTC. Translated: CASSPRTSGTSYNEQFF.

This chain links TRBV19 with TRBJ2-2, with a possible D match to TRBD1 (5 bases). With 1 base removed from V and 7 bases from J, the gap between germline ends came to 13 bases. CDR3 length equals 15 residues. CDR1 and CDR2 (germline): LNHDA, SQIVND (reference sequence). CDR3 amino acids: CASSIVGAQGGELFF. For the CDR3, the DNA is TGTGCCAGTAGTATAGTAGGGGCTCAGGGCGGGGAGCTGTTTTTT.

This clone was recorded a few times. This rearrangement joins TRBV5-4 to TRBJ2-6, with D perhaps matching TRBD2 (6 bases). The germline V gene has CDR1 SGHNT and CDR2 YYREEE (reference sequence). The CDR3 contains 18 residues. V dropped 4 bases and J dropped 1 base, with 18 bases sitting between them. This CDR3 is CASSPTGTSPSGANVLTF. The CDR3 DNA follows: TGTGCCAGCAGCCCCACCGGGACTTCGCCTTCTGGGGCCAACGTCCTGACTTTC.

This chain links TRBV5-6 with TRBJ2-7; D possibly corresponds to TRBD1 (6 bases). Trimming stripped 0 bases from V and 2 bases from J, with 9 bases between. The CDR3 has 14 amino acids. Germline V gives CDR1 SGHDT, CDR2 YYEEEE. CDR3 DNA sequence: TGTGCCAGCAGCTTGGCAGGGGCCCCCTACGAGCAGTACTTC. This codes for CASSLAGAPYEQYF. Drawing the rest from reference TRBV5-6 and TRBJ2-7, the complete variable domain is DAGVTQSPTHLIKTRGQQVTLRCSPKSGHDTVSWYQQALGQGPQFIFQYYEEEERQRGNFPDRFSGHQFPNYSSELNVNALLLGDSALYLCASSLAGAPYEQYFGPGTRLTVT.

Points on this clone: At one of its ends the junction is not consistent with the germline gene, which may arise from a read error. The chain combines TRBV7-2 with TRBJ2-2, with D perhaps matching TRBD1 (6 bases). The CDR3 runs 13 residues. CDR1 SGHTA and CDR2 FQGNSA come from the germline V gene. The CDR3 loop is CASSTPSSGVLFF. CDR3 in DNA: TGTGCCAGCAGCACCCCGTCCTCAGGGGTGCTGTTTTTT.

The CDR3 DNA reads TGTGCCAGCAGCCTAGGAGAGGCTAGCACAGATACGCAGTATTTT. Its protein is CASSLGEASTDTQYF. The chain combines TRBV5-6 with TRBJ2-3; no definite D call. Trimming shortened V by 4 bases and J by 0 bases, and 12 bases separated the two germline ends. This CDR3 spans 15 amino acids. Per germline, CDR1 SGHDT and CDR2 YYEEEE.

The sample holds one count of this clone. The chain uses TRBV29-1 and TRBJ1-2; D not resolved. V was cut by 8 bases and J by 7 bases, with 20 bases left in between. In germline, CDR1 is SQVTM, CDR2 ANQGSEA. CDR3 size: 13 residues. The CDR3 reads CSIRREVLAGYTF. The CDR3 DNA follows: TGCAGCATAAGGAGGGAAGTCCTCGCTGGCTACACCTTC.

The chain has TRBV9 and TRBJ2-7; 8 bases line up with TRBD2. Germline CDR1 reads SGDLS; CDR2 reads YYNGEE. The CDR3 is 16 amino acids. V dropped 0 bases and J dropped 2; count of bases not matched to a gene: 7. CDR3 DNA sequence: TGTGCCAGCAGCGTAGAGGAGCGGGGGAGTCCCTACGAGCAGTACTTC. Amino acid sequence: CASSVEERGSPYEQYF. The full variable domain, in which reference TRBV9 and TRBJ2-7 provide the parts outside the CDR3, is DSGVTQTPKHLITATGQRVTLRCSPRSGDLSVYWYQQSLDQGLQFLIQYYNGEERAKGNILERFSAQQFPDLHSELNLSSLELGDSALYFCASSVEERGSPYEQYFGPGTRLTVT.

The V call is TRBV2, the J call TRBJ2-7, with 12 bases that match TRBD2. CDR1 and CDR2 from the germline V gene are SNHLY and FYNNEI. V lost 6 bases to trimming and J lost 4 bases; unmatched junction nucleotides: 7. The CDR3 is made up of 15 amino acids. CDR3 in amino acids: CASRDPSGRDYEQYF. DNA of the CDR3: TGTGCCAGCAGGGATCCTAGCGGGAGGGATTACGAGCAGTACTTC.

This rearrangement joins TRBV5-1 to TRBJ2-3; no clear D gene. V gave up 3 bases and J gave up 5 bases, with 13 bases separating them. The CDR3 spans 14 residues. Per germline, CDR1 SGHRS and CDR2 YFSETQ. The CDR3 DNA follows: TGCGCCAGCAGCTCCCCCGGCGGAGAAGATACGCAGTATTTT. Protein product: CASSSPGGEDTQYF.

The chain combines TRBV5-1 with TRBJ2-7, with 8 positions matching TRBD2. The CDR3 totals 15 residues. V shed 3 bases, J shed 7 bases, and the junction held 12 bases outside the gene matches. CDR1 is SGHRS and CDR2 is YFSETQ in the germline V gene. The CDR3 coding sequence is TGCGCCAGCAGCTCGAATCACGGGAGGGCCGAAGAGCAGTACTTC. Translated: CASSSNHGRAEEQYF.

The chain links TRBV7-9 to TRBJ2-3, with D tentatively TRBD1 (5 bases). Per the germline V gene, CDR1 is SEHNR and CDR2 is FQNEAQ (reference sequence). V shed 5 bases and J shed 1 base, with 13 bases lying between them. There are 15 residues in the CDR3. The CDR3 coding sequence is TGTGCCAGCAGCGGTAGGGGTGGTGGCACAGATACGCAGTATTTT. Translated, it gives CASSGRGGGTDTQYF. Using reference TRBV7-9 and TRBJ2-3 for the parts outside the CDR3, the full variable domain is DTGVSQNPRHKITKRGQNVTFRCDPISEHNRLYWYRQTLGQGPEFLTYFQNEAQLEKSRLLSDRFSAERPKGSFSTLEIQRTEQGDSAMYLCASSGRGGGTDTQYFGPGTRLTVL.

The chain is built from TRBV4-2 and TRBJ1-5, with a tentative D call TRBD1 (6 bases). This CDR3 has 15 residues. Per the germline V gene, CDR1 is LGHNA and CDR2 is YNFKEQ. V lost 1 base and J 3 bases, leaving 10 bases between the germline ends. The CDR3, as DNA: TGTGCCAGCAGCCAAGCAGGACAGATCAATCAGCCCCAGCATTTT. This codes for CASSQAGQINQPQHF.

With regard to this clone: The junction departs from the called germline gene at one end, perhaps through a read error. V is TRBV5-4 and J is TRBJ2-3; 8 bases are shared with TRBD2. Germline V gives CDR1 SGHNT, CDR2 YYREEE (reference sequence). This CDR3 has 17 residues. CDR3 loop: CDSSLRLAGPITDTQYF. CDR3 DNA: TGTGACAGCAGCCTCCGGCTAGCGGGCCCGATCACAGATACGCAGTATTTT.

The chain recombines TRBV5-6 with TRBJ2-7, with 8 bases matching TRBD2. This CDR3 comprises 15 residues. V lost 4 bases, J lost 2 bases, and 8 bases stayed unmatched. The germline CDR1 and CDR2 sequences are SGHDT and YYEEEE. The CDR3 bases are TGTGCCAGCAGCCCCCCCACTAGCGGCACCTACGAGCAGTACTTC. It is translated as CASSPPTSGTYEQYF.

This clone was counted between two and nine times. The chain has TRBV4-2 and TRBJ1-1; D not certain. Germline CDR1 and CDR2: LGHNA and YNFKEQ. V was clipped by 0 bases and J by 3 bases, with 8 bases between them. CDR3 length equals 14 residues. The CDR3 region has the DNA TGTGCCAGCAGCCAAGATCGGTTGGACACTGAAGCTTTCTTT. Its translation: CASSQDRLDTEAFF.

This clone was detected only a few times. This sequence joins TRBV19 and TRBJ2-1, with 9 bases lining up with TRBD2. The CDR3 totals 16 residues. Germline lookup yields CDR1 LNHDA and CDR2 SQIVND (reference sequence). J was trimmed by 6 bases and V by 4 bases; bases with no gene match: 10. The CDR3 loop is CASSKDRLLAGNEQFF. The CDR3 nucleotides are TGTGCCAGTAGTAAGGACCGACTACTAGCGGGCAATGAGCAGTTCTTC.

V gene TRBV27 combines with J gene TRBJ1-3; D not certain. Germline loops: CDR1 MNHEY, CDR2 SMNVEV (reference sequence). The CDR3 has 14 amino acids. V lost 4 bases to trimming and J lost 0 bases, with 7 bases between them. CDR3 coding DNA: TGTGCCAGCAGTTCGTTAGCCTCTGGAAACACCATATATTTT. It is translated as CASSSLASGNTIYF.

This chain links TRBV30 with TRBJ1-3; no clear D gene. In germline, CDR1 is GTSNPN, CDR2 SVGIG (reference sequence). This CDR3 is built from 13 residues. With 4 bases removed from V and 2 bases from J, the gap between germline ends came to 9 bases. The CDR3 region has the DNA TGTGCCTGGATGTACGGGGCTGGAAACACCATATATTTT. Protein: CAWMYGAGNTIYF.

V and J are TRBV27 and TRBJ2-5; no definite D call. The CDR3 loop spans 12 amino acids. The V end lost 6 bases, the J end lost 0 bases, and 5 bases lay between the germline ends. Germline V lookup: CDR1 MNHEY, CDR2 SMNVEV (reference sequence). The CDR3 sequence: CASREYQETQYF. Written as DNA, the CDR3 is TGTGCCAGCAGAGAGTACCAAGAGACCCAGTACTTC.

The chain joins TRBV19 to TRBJ1-6; D is possibly TRBD1 (5 bases). The ends were cut back, 7 bases at V and 2 bases at J, with 36 bases in the middle. The length of the CDR3 is 23 residues. Germline assignment: CDR1 LNHDA and CDR2 SQIVND (reference sequence). CDR3 region: CASTLRALVGAEELLAYNSPLHF. CDR3 bases: TGTGCCAGTACCCTACGGGCCCTGGTTGGGGCGGAAGAGTTATTGGCCTATAATTCACCCCTCCACTTT. The full variable domain, its missing parts supplied by reference TRBV19 and TRBJ1-6, is DGGITQSPKYLFRKEGQNVTLSCEQNLNHDAMYWYRQDPGQGLRLIYYSQIVNDFQKGDIAEGYSVSREKKESFPLTVTSAQKNPTAFYLCASTLRALVGAEELLAYNSPLHFGNGTRLTVT.

The genes are TRBV4-1 and TRBJ2-7; weak D call: TRBD2 (5 bases). This CDR3 is built from 15 residues. V was shortened by 3 bases and J by 2 bases, with 14 bases between the two germline ends. Germline-derived CDR1 and CDR2 are MGHRA and YSYEKL. The CDR3: CASSQPSRGTYEQYF. The DNA for the CDR3 is TGCGCCAGCAGCCAGCCCTCTAGAGGGACCTACGAGCAGTACTTC.

J is TRBJ2-5 and V is TRBV5-6, with D perhaps TRBD1 (6 bases). V lost 4 bases and J lost 5, with 15 bases in between. This CDR3 region has 14 residues. Germline loops: CDR1 SGHDT, CDR2 YYEEEE. As DNA, the CDR3 is TGTGCCAGCAGCCGTCAGGGGTCTCGGGAGACCCAGTACTTC. Its translation is CASSRQGSRETQYF.

This clone was detected only once. The chain has TRBV10-1 and TRBJ1-1; 11 bases line up with TRBD1. The germline gives CDR1 WNHNN, CDR2 SYGVQD (reference sequence). V lost 5 bases and J lost 5; bases outside the gene matches: 4. This CDR3 comprises 14 residues. CDR3 loop: CASSIGTGGTEAFF. In DNA form, the CDR3 reads TGCGCCAGCAGTATCGGGACAGGGGGAACTGAAGCTTTCTTT.

This clone was detected only once. CDR3 bases: TGCGCCAGCAGCTTGGGGGCAGTCAGTCACACTGAAGCTTTCTTT. This gives the protein CASSLGAVSHTEAFF. V gene TRBV5-1 combines with J gene TRBJ1-1; D remains unclear. The CDR3 has 15 residues. V was cut by 0 bases and J by 3 bases, with 12 bases left in between. From germline, CDR1 is SGHRS and CDR2 YFSETQ.

The CDR3 spells CASSFVRAGSYEQYF. The CDR3 bases are TGTGCCAGCAGCTTCGTCAGGGCAGGCTCCTACGAGCAGTACTTC. The chain uses TRBV7-8 and TRBJ2-7, with D possibly matching TRBD1 (5 bases). The CDR3 spans 15 residues. Per the germline V gene, CDR1 is SGHVS and CDR2 is FQNEAQ. V lost 3 bases, J lost 0 bases, and 12 bases lay in between.

This clone was seen a handful of times. The CDR3, as DNA: TGTGCCAGCAGCCTCGACAGGGACGACTACGAGCAGTACTTC. It encodes CASSLDRDDYEQYF. The rearrangement links TRBV4-2 to TRBJ2-7; 7 bases fit TRBD1. The CDR3 has 14 residues. Germline V gene data show CDR1 as LGHNA and CDR2 as YNFKEQ. V lost 4 bases and J lost 3; bases outside the gene matches: 6.

This clone has a handful of counts. The same CDR3 can be traced to other DNA sequences in this sample. V usage is TRBV15 and J usage is TRBJ2-5, with 9 bases fitting TRBD1. The CDR3 spans 13 residues. Looked up from germline, CDR1 is LNHNV and CDR2 is YYDKDF (reference sequence). V was pared by 3 bases and J by 4 bases, with 0 bases of the junction left unmatched. CDR3 sequence: CATSRDRGETQYF. The CDR3 bases are TGTGCCACCAGCAGGGACAGGGGAGAGACCCAGTACTTC.

V usage is TRBV30 and J usage is TRBJ1-2; 11 bases are a match to TRBD1. CDR1 is GTSNPN, CDR2 SVGIG, per germline (reference sequence). With V trimmed by 1 base and J by 8 bases, 6 bases remained unmatched. The CDR3 covers 14 residues. The chain's CDR3 is CAWSADRGLRGYTF. The CDR3 DNA reads as TGTGCCTGGAGTGCGGACAGGGGGCTCCGGGGCTACACCTTC.

V gene TRBV2 combines with J gene TRBJ2-1, with 9 bases identical to TRBD2. This CDR3 region has 15 residues. Germline loops: CDR1 SNHLY, CDR2 FYNNEI. The ends lost 1 base at V and 5 bases at J; junction bases unmatched: 3. In DNA, the CDR3 is TGTGCCAGCAGTGAAGTCCTAGCGGGGAACAATGAGCAGTTCTTC. This codes for CASSEVLAGNNEQFF.

The chain has TRBV9 and TRBJ2-5; 9 bases agree with TRBD1. The germline gives CDR1 SGDLS, CDR2 YYNGEE. This CDR3 is 15 amino acids long. The trim removed 4 bases at V and 5 bases at J, leaving 9 bases unmatched. The CDR3 region has the DNA TGTGCCAGCAGCATCCGGGACAGGGAGTGGGAGACCCAGTACTTC. As protein: CASSIRDREWETQYF.